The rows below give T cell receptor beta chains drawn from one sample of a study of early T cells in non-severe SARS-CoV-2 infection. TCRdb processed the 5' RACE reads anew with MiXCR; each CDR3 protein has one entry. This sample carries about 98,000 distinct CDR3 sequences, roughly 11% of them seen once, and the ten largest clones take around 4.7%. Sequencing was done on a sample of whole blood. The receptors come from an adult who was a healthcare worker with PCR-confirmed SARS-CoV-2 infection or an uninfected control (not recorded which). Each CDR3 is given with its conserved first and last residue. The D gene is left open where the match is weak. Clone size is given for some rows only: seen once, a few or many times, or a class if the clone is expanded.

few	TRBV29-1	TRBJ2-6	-	CSVVEGSGANVLTF	TGCAGCGTTGTCGAGGGATCTGGGGCCAACGTCCTGACTTTC
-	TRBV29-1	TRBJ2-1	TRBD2	CSVGGTSGTEMDLYNEQFF	TGCAGCGTTGGGGGGACTAGCGGGACCGAGATGGACCTCTACAATGAGCAGTTCTTC
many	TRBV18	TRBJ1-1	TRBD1	CASSPTRTGGKGSEAFF	TGTGCCAGCTCACCAACGAGGACAGGGGGAAAGGGATCTGAAGCTTTCTTT
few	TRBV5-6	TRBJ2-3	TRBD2	CASSFASGPDTQYF	TGTGCCAGCAGCTTTGCTAGCGGACCAGATACGCAGTATTTT
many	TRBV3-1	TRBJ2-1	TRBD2	CASSQARGLAGGTGEQFF	TGTGCCAGCAGCCAAGCCCGGGGACTAGCGGGAGGTACTGGTGAGCAGTTCTTC
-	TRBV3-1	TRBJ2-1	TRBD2	CASSHLAGGAYNEQFF	TGTGCCAGCAGCCACCTAGCGGGGGGAGCCTACAATGAGCAGTTCTTC
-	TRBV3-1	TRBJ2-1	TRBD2	CASSLRPGLANHEQFF	TGTGCCAGCAGCCTCAGACCGGGACTAGCGAATCATGAGCAGTTCTTC
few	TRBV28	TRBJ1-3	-	CASRWTGNTIYF	TGTGCCAGCAGGTGGACTGGAAACACCATATATTTT
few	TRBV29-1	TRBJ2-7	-	CSVVGRRENEQYF	TGCAGCGTTGTCGGGCGTCGGGAGAACGAGCAGTACTTC
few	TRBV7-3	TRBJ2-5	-	CASSLGRQETQYF	TGTGCCAGCAGCTTGGGACGGCAAGAGACCCAGTACTTC
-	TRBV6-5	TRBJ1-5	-	CASSYSQGGNQPQHF	TGTGCCAGCAGTTACTCGCAGGGTGGGAATCAGCCCCAGCATTTT